A selection of T cell receptor beta chains follows, all from one sample in a study of TIL therapy for anti-PD-1-resistant metastatic lung cancer. Sequenced by immunoSEQ multiplex PCR; TCRdb stores in-frame clones only, minus some. The table records over 25,000 clones, 72% of them present only once. The source was tumor tissue, collected at baseline. These receptors originate from a person aged 25 to 80 with non-small cell lung cancer. The CDR3 runs from the conserved cysteine through the conserved F or W. Each record gives: V gene, J gene, D gene, clone size, CDR3 protein, CDR3 DNA. A D gene is named only where the DNA matches it firmly. Clone size is stated in some rows and not others, as once, few, many or a class when expanded.

v_call: TRBV29-1
j_call: TRBJ1-2
d_call: TRBD1
clone_size: .
cdr3_aa: CSVTTGGLGYTF
cdr3_nt: TGCAGCGTTACCACAGGGGGCCTTGGCTACACCTTC

v_call: TRBV10-2
j_call: TRBJ1-1
d_call: .
clone_size: .
cdr3_aa: CASSVNGGETEAFF
cdr3_nt: TGCGCCAGCAGCGTGAATGGGGGCGAGACTGAAGCTTTCTTT

v_call: TRBV6-5
j_call: TRBJ2-3
d_call: .
clone_size: .
cdr3_aa: CASSLRNRATDTQYF
cdr3_nt: TGTGCCAGCAGTTTAAGGAACAGGGCCACAGATACGCAGTATTTT

v_call: TRBV11-3
j_call: TRBJ1-3
d_call: .
clone_size: .
cdr3_aa: CASSPRTGGNTIYF
cdr3_nt: TGTGCCAGCAGCCCTAGGACCGGCGGAAACACCATATATTTT

v_call: TRBV10-1
j_call: TRBJ2-3
d_call: .
clone_size: .
cdr3_aa: CASSESTGTDTQYF
cdr3_nt: TGCGCCAGCAGTGAGTCGACCGGGACAGATACGCAGTATTTT

v_call: TRBV5-8
j_call: TRBJ1-2
d_call: TRBD1
clone_size: .
cdr3_aa: CASSWGQGDGYTF
cdr3_nt: TGTGCCAGCAGCTGGGGACAGGGGGACGGCTACACCTTC

v_call: TRBV15
j_call: TRBJ2-5
d_call: .
clone_size: .
cdr3_aa: CATRGGGYQETQYF
cdr3_nt: TGTGCCACCAGAGGAGGGGGGTACCAAGAGACCCAGTACTTC

v_call: TRBV6-1
j_call: TRBJ2-2
d_call: TRBD1
clone_size: once
cdr3_aa: CASSRTGGGTGELFF
cdr3_nt: TGTGCCAGCAGCCGGACAGGGGGCGGGACCGGGGAGCTGTTTTTT

v_call: TRBV4-1
j_call: TRBJ1-1
d_call: .
clone_size: .
cdr3_aa: CASSQGYTEAFF
cdr3_nt: TGCGCCAGCAGCCAGGGGTACACTGAAGCTTTCTTT

v_call: TRBV6-5
j_call: TRBJ2-6
d_call: .
clone_size: .
cdr3_aa: CASSYAGSSGANVLTF
cdr3_nt: TGTGCCAGCAGTTACGCGGGGAGCTCTGGGGCCAACGTCCTGACTTTC

v_call: TRBV18
j_call: TRBJ1-1
d_call: TRBD1
clone_size: .
cdr3_aa: CASSPGTGMNTEAFF
cdr3_nt: TGTGCCAGCTCACCTGGGACAGGGATGAACACTGAAGCTTTCTTT

v_call: TRBV27
j_call: TRBJ1-2
d_call: TRBD1
clone_size: few
cdr3_aa: CASTTRTGGAEGYTF
cdr3_nt: TGTGCCAGCACGACCCGGACAGGGGGCGCCGAGGGCTACACCTTC

v_call: TRBV6-4
j_call: TRBJ2-1
d_call: TRBD1
clone_size: .
cdr3_aa: CASSDSGTGDVNEQFF
cdr3_nt: TGTGCCAGCAGTGACTCCGGGACAGGGGATGTCAATGAGCAGTTCTTC

v_call: TRBV7-2
j_call: TRBJ2-1
d_call: .
clone_size: .
cdr3_aa: CASSVPLGVGYNEQFF
cdr3_nt: TGTGCCAGCAGCGTCCCACTGGGGGTGGGGTACAATGAGCAGTTCTTC

v_call: TRBV7-2
j_call: TRBJ2-1
d_call: .
clone_size: .
cdr3_aa: CASSLISYNEQFF
cdr3_nt: TGTGCCAGCAGCTTAATATCCTACAATGAGCAGTTCTTC

v_call: TRBV9
j_call: TRBJ2-3
d_call: TRBD2
clone_size: .
cdr3_aa: CASSVEGSGGGDTQYF
cdr3_nt: TGTGCCAGCAGCGTGGAGGGCAGCGGGGGAGGGGATACGCAGTATTTT